Listed below are T cell receptor beta chains from one sample, sequenced in a study of shared clonotypes between healthy human individuals. Produced via immunoSEQ multiplex PCR; TCRdb's table is partial and in-frame only. The sample shows roughly 490,000 clones, about 82% of them seen only once. The sequenced sample was PBMCs. All receptors come from a woman aged 40 to 50 in good health. Some clones in this sample may be carry-over from other donors' samples. Both conserved end residues are part of each CDR3. Fields, in order: J gene, D gene, V gene, clone size, CDR3 protein, CDR3 DNA. A D gene is named only where the DNA matches it firmly. Size tells how often a clone was seen (once, few, many) or the class of an expanded clone, and some rows leave it out.

J: TRBJ1-1; D: -; V: TRBV21-1; size: -; CDR3: CASSNLVWAFF; DNA: TGTGCCAGCAGCAATTTGGTTTGGGCTTTCTTT
J: TRBJ2-7; D: TRBD2; V: TRBV18; size: -; CDR3: CASSPRTSGSYEQYF; DNA: TGTGCCAGCTCACCCAGGACTAGCGGGAGTTACGAGCAGTACTTC
J: TRBJ2-7; D: -; V: TRBV18; size: -; CDR3: CASSPQGATLPYEQYF; DNA: TGTGCCAGCTCACCCCAAGGGGCCACCCTTCCCTACGAGCAGTACTTC
J: TRBJ1-1; D: -; V: TRBV7-2; size: -; CDR3: CASSLEIKAEAFF; DNA: TGTGCCAGCAGCTTAGAAATTAAGGCTGAAGCTTTCTTT
J: TRBJ2-3; D: TRBD1; V: TRBV13; size: -; CDR3: CASSYGQEGAYTQYF; DNA: TGTGCCAGCAGCTACGGACAGGAAGGGGCATATACGCAGTATTTT
J: TRBJ2-1; D: -; V: TRBV5-1; size: once; CDR3: CASSLGGGDYNEQFF; DNA: TGCGCCAGCAGCTTGGGTGGCGGGGACTACAATGAGCAGTTCTTC
J: TRBJ1-2; D: -; V: TRBV5-8; size: -; CDR3: CASSLNGVNYGYTF; DNA: TGTGCCAGCAGCTTGAATGGAGTTAACTATGGCTACACCTTC
J: TRBJ2-1; D: -; V: TRBV5-1; size: few; CDR3: CASSPNPTGSSYNEQFF; DNA: TGCGCCAGCAGCCCGAACCCCACAGGGAGCTCCTACAATGAGCAGTTCTTC
J: TRBJ1-2; D: -; V: TRBV28; size: -; CDR3: CASIPNRQGLGGYTF; DNA: TGTGCCAGCATTCCAAACCGCCAGGGACTGGGTGGCTACACCTTC
J: TRBJ2-7; D: TRBD2; V: TRBV6-5; size: -; CDR3: CASGYETSGAYEQYF; DNA: TGTGCCAGCGGTTACGAGACTAGCGGCGCCTACGAGCAGTACTTC
J: TRBJ1-4; D: -; V: TRBV7-9; size: -; CDR3: CASSPGPPGVLFF; DNA: TGTGCCAGCAGCCCCGGGCCCCCGGGAGTACTGTTTTTT
J: TRBJ2-2; D: TRBD2; V: TRBV5-1; size: -; CDR3: CASSLLAGLGGELFF; DNA: TGCGCCAGCAGCTTGCTAGCGGGACTAGGCGGGGAGCTGTTTTTT
J: TRBJ1-4; D: -; V: TRBV2; size: -; CDR3: CASSVGQPNEKLFF; DNA: TGTGCCAGCAGTGTCGGGCAGCCAAATGAAAAACTGTTTTTT
J: TRBJ2-7; D: -; V: TRBV18; size: once; CDR3: CASSHLDRGRLSSYEQYF; DNA: TGTGCCAGCTCTCACCTCGATAGGGGACGGCTGAGCTCCTACGAGCAGTACTTC
J: TRBJ2-1; D: TRBD2; V: TRBV9; size: -; CDR3: CASSVGLAGGYEQFF; DNA: TGTGCCAGCAGCGTGGGACTAGCGGGGGGGTATGAGCAGTTCTTC
J: TRBJ2-1; D: -; V: TRBV5-1; size: -; CDR3: CASSSGTGNNEQFF; DNA: TGCGCCAGCAGTAGTGGGACGGGGAACAATGAGCAGTTCTTC
J: TRBJ2-3; D: -; V: TRBV28; size: -; CDR3: CASSLVYPNPGSTDTQYF; DNA: TGTGCCAGCAGTTTAGTCTACCCCAACCCCGGTAGCACAGATACGCAGTATTTT
J: TRBJ2-7; D: TRBD2; V: TRBV7-3; size: -; CDR3: CASSPSGSLTYEQYF; DNA: TGTGCCAGCAGCCCTAGCGGGAGCCTTACGTACGAGCAGTACTTC
J: TRBJ1-5; D: TRBD1; V: TRBV9; size: -; CDR3: CASSPQGQSNQPQHF; DNA: TGTGCCAGCAGCCCACAGGGGCAAAGCAATCAGCCCCAGCATTTT
J: TRBJ2-1; D: -; V: TRBV7-2; size: -; CDR3: CASSLGSFNEQFF; DNA: TGTGCCAGCAGCTTAGGCAGTTTCAATGAGCAGTTCTTC
J: TRBJ2-5; D: TRBD2; V: TRBV6-1; size: -; CDR3: CASSGAGGSETQYF; DNA: TGTGCCAGCAGTGGAGCGGGAGGATCAGAGACCCAGTACTTC
J: TRBJ2-5; D: -; V: TRBV11-2; size: few; CDR3: CASSLIQAAQTQYF; DNA: TGTGCCAGCAGCTTAATCCAGGCGGCGCAGACCCAGTACTTC
J: TRBJ2-7; D: TRBD2; V: TRBV28; size: -; CDR3: CASSFRRLAGGPRNPYEQYF; DNA: TGTGCCAGCAGTTTCCGCAGACTAGCGGGAGGGCCCCGCAACCCCTACGAGCAGTACTTC
J: TRBJ2-1; D: -; V: TRBV7-8; size: -; CDR3: CASSLARRPEQFF; DNA: TGTGCCAGCAGCCTAGCCAGACGACCTGAGCAGTTCTTC
J: TRBJ2-1; D: -; V: TRBV7-7; size: many; CDR3: CASSLALGWSSYNEQFF; DNA: TGTGCTAGCAGCTTAGCGCTCGGCTGGAGCTCCTACAATGAGCAGTTCTTC
J: TRBJ2-2; D: TRBD2; V: TRBV14; size: -; CDR3: CASSPAGLAGGGELFF; DNA: TGTGCCAGCAGCCCGGCGGGACTAGCGGGAGGCGGGGAGCTGTTTTTT
J: TRBJ2-2; D: TRBD2; V: TRBV9; size: -; CDR3: CASSPLGLAGSGELFF; DNA: TGTGCCAGCAGCCCCCTGGGACTAGCGGGATCCGGGGAGCTGTTTTTT
J: TRBJ2-1; D: TRBD2; V: TRBV6-5; size: -; CDR3: CASSYSTGGDNEQFF; DNA: TGTGCCAGCAGTTACTCTACGGGAGGGGACAATGAGCAGTTCTTC
J: TRBJ2-5; D: TRBD1; V: TRBV6-6; size: -; CDR3: CASRQGQGWQTQYF; DNA: TGTGCCAGCAGACAAGGACAGGGGTGGCAGACCCAGTACTTC
J: TRBJ2-2; D: -; V: TRBV18; size: -; CDR3: CASSQGPPATSTGELFF; DNA: TGTGCCAGCTCACAAGGACCCCCCGCGACGAGTACCGGGGAGCTGTTTTTT
J: TRBJ2-4; D: TRBD2; V: TRBV5-1; size: few; CDR3: CASSLGTSSKNIQYF; DNA: TGCGCCAGCAGCTTGGGGACTAGCAGCAAAAACATTCAGTACTTC
J: TRBJ2-7; D: -; V: TRBV5-1; size: few; CDR3: CASSPEGGAIKEQYF; DNA: TGCGCCAGCAGCCCGGAGGGGGGCGCGATAAAGGAGCAGTACTTC
J: TRBJ2-7; D: -; V: TRBV28; size: -; CDR3: CASSLGRQPSYEQYF; DNA: TGTGCCAGCAGTTTGGGTCGTCAGCCCTCCTACGAGCAGTACTTC